This T cell receptor beta chain was sequenced for a study of radiation and T cells in renal cell carcinoma. Whole-study results and caveats: From baseline, blood top tumor clonotypes peaked at 2 weeks post-radiation.

TCRdb's copy holds only in-frame clones and misses some; the assay was immunoSEQ multiplex PCR. The sample contains roughly 64,000 clones, about 83% of which appear only once. In germline, CDR1 is LNHDA, CDR2 SQIVND (reference sequence). Trimming removed 3 bases at V and 2 bases at J, with 4 bases between. The CDR3 spans 13 residues. The time point is: blood 4 weeks post-SBRT, at nephrectomy. Specified treatment: 15 Gy SBRT to primary tumor, nephrectomy 4 weeks later. Nephrectomy followed 15 Gy stereotactic body radiation by 4 weeks. Turning to this clone: Antigen specificity is unknown.

The sequence was collected from a man aged 60 to 69 with renal cell carcinoma. The rearrangement joins TRBV19 to TRBJ1-4, with no clear D. This specimen was blood, taken from a patient whose treatment included radiotherapy and nephrectomy. As DNA, the CDR3 is TGTGCCAGTAGTATTAGGACTAATGAAAAACTGTTTTTT. Protein product: CASSIRTNEKLFF.